A selection of T cell receptor beta chains follows, all from one sample in a study of T-cell reconstitution after alpha-beta-depleted transplantation in children. TCRdb independently ran MiXCR on the PCR reads; one entry per CDR3 protein. The top ten hold 30% to 45% of the sample, which has about 580,000 distinct CDR3 sequences, roughly 30% seen once. The source was PBMCs, collected before TCRalphabeta/CD19-depleted stem cell transplant. All receptors come from a boy younger than two with Wiskott-Aldrich syndrome, due to receive a stem cell transplant. Each CDR3 is given with its conserved first and last residue.

v_call	j_call	cdr3_aa
TRBV5-1	TRBJ1-1	CASSNQPQNTEAFF
TRBV5-6	TRBJ1-2	CASTRWAVYGYTF
TRBV11-2	TRBJ2-6	CASSSEGGYSGANVLTF
TRBV20-1	TRBJ2-2	CSASENTGELFF
TRBV5-1	TRBJ2-1	CASSTSTSGYHNEQFF
TRBV5-1	TRBJ2-1	CASSLGSSGSKGEQFF
TRBV5-1	TRBJ2-7	CASSPLGLAGSYEQYF
TRBV5-1	TRBJ2-2	CASSLVASKGVGELFF
TRBV20-1	TRBJ2-7	CAVEGHEQYF
TRBV5-1	TRBJ2-5	CASSLDPHQETQYF
TRBV28	TRBJ1-4	CASIGGSNEKLFF
TRBV6-5	TRBJ1-1	CASSYRTWNTEAFF
TRBV29-1	TRBJ1-4	CSASGTLRNEKLFF
TRBV11-2	TRBJ2-3	CASSLRAMADTQYF
TRBV10-1	TRBJ2-7	CATSRGTGATYEQYF
TRBV5-1	TRBJ2-4	CASSFNFGLAKNIQYF
TRBV20-1	TRBJ2-7	CSASVGTSTSGSYEQYF
TRBV10-3	TRBJ2-4	CAISGDREMGKYF
TRBV29-1	TRBJ2-7	CSVGGVLSSEQYF
TRBV10-3	TRBJ2-2	CAISPGGPSTGELFF
TRBV10-3	TRBJ2-2	CAISESSSGRAANTGELFF
TRBV5-1	TRBJ2-7	CASSLGQVIFSYEQYF
TRBV20-1	TRBJ2-7	CSARSTPSSYEQYF
TRBV5-1	TRBJ1-3	CASSDPGQLSGNTIYF
TRBV5-1	TRBJ2-6	CASSLAGGSGANVLTF
TRBV27	TRBJ2-5	CASSLLAQKETQYF
TRBV5-1	TRBJ2-3	CASRGAPDTQYF
TRBV7-9	TRBJ2-2	CASSLGAGVVTGELFF
TRBV2	TRBJ2-5	CASFKTAAVETQYF
TRBV27	TRBJ2-7	CASSLLGSGKVDEQYF
TRBV12-3/TRBV12-4	TRBJ2-7	CASSLLGLNEQYF
TRBV6-5	TRBJ2-3	CASSLTSGSSTDTQYF
TRBV9	TRBJ1-1	CASSVGAGTEAFF
TRBV5-1	TRBJ2-4	CASSLGAQLAKNIQYF
TRBV29-1	TRBJ1-5	CSVGQSVNQPQHF
TRBV29-1	TRBJ1-2	CSVEGAHGYTF
TRBV5-1	TRBJ2-7	CASSPPRTGQWFPEQYF
TRBV30	TRBJ2-7	CAWGEGPGDRAILRGQYF
TRBV18	TRBJ2-3	CASELAGGTDTQYF
TRBV7-6	TRBJ1-6	CASSPSGGGTGSFNSPLHF
TRBV20-1	TRBJ1-1	CSARDVRRNTEAFF
TRBV5-1	TRBJ2-1	CASNQARYSYNEQFF